One sample yielded the 15 T cell receptor beta chains listed below, sequenced in a study of shared clonotypes between healthy human individuals. The assay was immunoSEQ multiplex PCR, and TCRdb's table has in-frame clones only and misses some. The sample holds about 2,200,000 clones, around 93% seen once. Terminally differentiated effector memory CD45RA+ cells were excluded from the naive CD8 cells, which were CD45RO-negative and positively selected for CCR7. The material sequenced was naive CD8+ T cells from PBMCs. All receptors come from a young man in good health. Some clones in this sample may be carry-over from other donors' samples.

The chain combines TRBV16 with TRBJ1-4; 9 nucleotides line up with TRBD1. Germline lookup yields CDR1 KGHSY and CDR2 FQNENV. The trim removed 0 bases at V and 4 bases at J, leaving 18 bases unmatched. The CDR3 extends over 21 amino acids. CDR3 protein: CASSQSVRIGAGTGINEKLFF. In DNA form, the CDR3 reads TGTGCCAGCAGCCAATCTGTCCGAATCGGGGCAGGGACAGGGATTAATGAAAAACTGTTTTTT.

The rearrangement links TRBV5-4 to TRBJ1-4; D ambiguous. Germline V gene lookup returns CDR1 SGHNT and CDR2 YYREEE (reference sequence). Between the trimmed V and J ends, which lost 2 bases and 0 bases, there was a span of 8 bases. The CDR3 extends over 15 amino acids. DNA of the CDR3: TGTGCCAGCAGCTTAAGAGAGGCAACTAATGAAAAACTGTTTTTT. Translating gives CASSLREATNEKLFF.

This chain uses TRBV2 with TRBJ1-1; no clear D gene. V lost 7 bases to trimming and J lost 1 base, with 7 bases between them. The CDR3 contains 12 residues. Germline assignment: CDR1 SNHLY and CDR2 FYNNEI. The DNA for the CDR3 is TGTGCCAGCAAAGGCGAGAACACTGAAGCTTTCTTT. Its protein is CASKGENTEAFF.

V gene TRBV29-1 combines with J gene TRBJ2-1, with TRBD2 matching over 10 bases. V lost 3 bases, J lost 7 bases, and 6 bases stayed unmatched. CDR1 and CDR2 from the germline V gene are SQVTM and ANQGSEA. The CDR3 has 14 residues. CDR3 sequence reads: CSVDGLAGVNEQFF. CDR3 nucleotide sequence: TGCAGCGTTGACGGGCTAGCGGGAGTTAATGAGCAGTTCTTC.

This clone has only one observation. The chain combines TRBV7-2 with TRBJ2-1; a weak D match, TRBD1 (7 bases). The V gene lost 0 bases and the J gene lost 10 bases, with 13 bases spanning the gap. CDR3 length: 14 amino acids. The germline V gene has CDR1 SGHTA and CDR2 FQGNSA. CDR3 protein: CASSLARQGGEQFF. CDR3 in DNA: TGTGCCAGCAGCTTAGCGCGACAGGGAGGAGAGCAGTTCTTC.

The chain carries TRBV23-1 and TRBJ2-3; 11 bases align to TRBD1. TRBV23-1 is an ORF; its function is uncertain. Losses at the gene ends were 2 bases for V and 5 bases for J; bases not matched to a gene: 6. The CDR3 covers 16 residues. The CDR3 loop is CASSQLGTGGLDTQYF. The DNA of the CDR3 is TGCGCCAGCAGTCAACTCGGGACAGGGGGTTTAGATACGCAGTATTTT.

The chain couples TRBV5-6 to TRBJ2-1; perhaps TRBD2 as D (6 bases). The V gene's germline CDR1 is SGHDT and CDR2 YYEEEE. Trimming took off 4 bases at V and 2 bases at J, with 13 bases between the two ends. The CDR3 is made up of 15 amino acids. DNA of the CDR3: TGTGCCAGCAGCACCCGGGACTCCGCCTACAATGAGCAGTTCTTC. Its protein is CASSTRDSAYNEQFF.

This chain links TRBV7-9 with TRBJ1-1; no reliable D call. There are 13 residues in the CDR3. V was pared by 3 bases and J by 8 bases, with 13 bases between. Germline V gene sequence: CDR1 SEHNR, CDR2 FQNEAQ (reference sequence). CDR3 in DNA: TGTGCCAGCAGCTTTTCTGTCAGTGACGAAGCTTTCTTT. Protein product: CASSFSVSDEAFF.

The rearrangement uses TRBV9 and TRBJ1-2, with D uncertain. The germline gives CDR1 SGDLS, CDR2 YYNGEE. This CDR3 is 15 amino acids long. The V and J ends lost 3 bases and 6 bases respectively, with 18 bases between them. The CDR3 here is CASSAGREVFDGYTF. The CDR3 DNA reads as TGTGCCAGCAGCGCGGGGAGGGAGGTGTTTGATGGCTACACCTTC.

V gene TRBV4-3 combines with J gene TRBJ2-2; 13 bases are shared with TRBD2. Trimming removed 5 bases from V and 3 bases from J; junction bases left unmatched: 9. There are 18 residues in the CDR3. Per the germline V gene, CDR1 is LGHNA and CDR2 is YSLEER. CDR3 sequence: CASSDGLAGEGDTGELFF. In DNA, the CDR3 is TGCGCCAGCAGCGATGGACTAGCGGGAGAGGGCGACACCGGGGAGCTGTTTTTT.

This chain connects TRBV5-6 to TRBJ2-1; maybe TRBD1 (6 bases). V was cut by 1 base and J by 5 bases, with 16 bases left in between. Germline CDR1 SGHDT, CDR2 YYEEEE. The CDR3 has 16 residues. As DNA, the CDR3 is TGTGCCAGCAGCTTGCGTGAAGGGACATTAAACAATGAGCAGTTCTTC. Translation gives CASSLREGTLNNEQFF.

As concerns this clone: This sample includes further DNA sequences coding for the same CDR3. V is TRBV27 and J is TRBJ2-7; no definite D call. Deletions cut 3 bases from V and 3 bases from J, with 9 bases between. The CDR3 totals 13 residues. Germline V lookup: CDR1 MNHEY, CDR2 SMNVEV (reference sequence). CDR3 DNA: TGTGCCAGCAGTTTGGGCCAGTACTACGAGCAGTACTTC. Translated: CASSLGQYYEQYF.

On this clone itself: Other DNA sequences in this sample translate to the same CDR3. The chain is built from TRBV5-5 and TRBJ1-1; unclear D gene. Per germline, CDR1 SGHKS and CDR2 YYEKEE (reference sequence). V lost 1 base, J lost 1 base, and 5 bases lay in between. The CDR3 covers 13 residues. This CDR3 reads CASSLRGNTEAFF. The CDR3 DNA reads TGTGCCAGCAGCTTGAGAGGGAACACTGAAGCTTTCTTT.

CDR3 protein: CASSLYGQGAPEAFF. Written as DNA, the CDR3 is TGTGCCAGCAGTTTATACGGACAGGGGGCGCCTGAAGCTTTCTTT. The V call is TRBV27, the J call TRBJ1-1, with 11 bases that match TRBD1. The germline V gene has CDR1 MNHEY and CDR2 SMNVEV (reference sequence). This CDR3 has 15 amino acids. J gave up 6 bases and V 1 base, and 4 bases lay outside the gene matches.

This chain uses TRBV28 with TRBJ1-5; possibly TRBD1 for D (5 bases). The CDR3 spans 14 residues. CDR1 MDHEN and CDR2 SYDVKM come from the germline V gene. The V gene lost 6 bases and the J gene lost 3 bases, with 12 bases spanning the gap. The CDR3 sequence: CASSEGQNNQPQHF. The CDR3 coding sequence is TGTGCCAGCAGCGAGGGGCAGAACAATCAGCCCCAGCATTTT.